This T cell receptor beta chain came from a study of Graves' ophthalmopathy and Graves' hyperthyroidism. As for the study in general: If no ophthalmopathy appeared within 18 months of follow-up, hyperthyroidism was termed stable.

The CDR3 consists of 14 residues. The V end lost 6 bases, the J end lost 7 bases, and 19 bases lay between the germline ends. The germline gives CDR1 MNHEY, CDR2 SVGAGI. The study, taken as a whole, reports: With 70.59% sensitivity and more than 72% specificity, the model predicted ophthalmopathy progression. Classification of ophthalmopathy versus stable hyperthyroidism by a 13-signature model yielded about 88% sensitivity and 65% to 83% specificity.

Researchers took RNA transcripts and amplified TCR beta CDR3 regions from them. The library came from an HTBI-primed first-round RT-PCR and a second-round multiplex PCR. MiXCR was run by TCRdb on the multiplex PCR reads, yielding one entry per CDR3 protein. Of 1 million to 1.3 million distinct CDR3 sequences in the sample, about two fifths were seen once. In the case of this clonotype: Its antigen is not identified.

Patients were diagnosed from clinical symptoms, serum thyroxine, TRAb, thyroid ultrasound and orbital computed tomography. This receptor was obtained from an adult man with Graves' hyperthyroidism. Sequenced sample: peripheral blood or thyroid tissue (not recorded which). V gene TRBV6-5 combines with J gene TRBJ2-7; tentative D call: TRBD2 (5 bases). CDR3 residues: CASSQGHQSGEQYF. The DNA of the CDR3 is TGTGCCAGCAGCCAAGGCCATCAATCGGGAGAGCAGTACTTC.